These 14 T cell receptor beta chains were all obtained from the same sample, sequenced in a study of blood T cell repertoires in COVID-19. Here immunoSEQ multiplex PCR was the method, and the copy in TCRdb shows in-frame clones only, minus some. The data contain about 210,000 clones, approximately 86% of them singletons. Sequencing used PBMCs or T cells enriched from blood (not recorded which). All receptors come from a young woman who had been exposed to COVID-19.

The chain joins TRBV5-1 to TRBJ2-1; 10 positions match TRBD2. The CDR3 contains 19 residues. The J segment lost 0 bases and the V segment lost 0 bases, leaving 9 bases of the junction unmatched. Germline loops: CDR1 SGHRS, CDR2 YFSETQ. CDR3 bases: TGCGCCAGCAGCTTGGGCCTTCTAGCGGGGGATAGCTCCTACAATGAGCAGTTCTTC. Translation: CASSLGLLAGDSSYNEQFF.

The chain is built from TRBV7-3 and TRBJ1-6, with a tentative D call TRBD1 (6 bases). Trimming took off 5 bases at V and 4 bases at J, with 12 bases between the two ends. CDR1 SGHTA and CDR2 FQGTGA come from the germline V gene. There are 15 residues in the CDR3. The CDR3 spells CASSAKGGYNSPLHF. As DNA, the CDR3 is TGTGCCAGCAGCGCCAAGGGGGGGTATAATTCACCCCTCCACTTT.

The chain joins TRBV11-2 to TRBJ2-7; 10 bases are shared with TRBD2. There are 16 residues in the CDR3. The V gene end was trimmed by 5 bases and the J gene end by 6 bases; junction bases not matched to a gene: 13. Germline loops: CDR1 SGHAT, CDR2 FQNNGV. CDR3: CASSPARSGGAGEQYF. CDR3 coding DNA: TGTGCCAGCAGCCCCGCCCGGAGCGGGGGGGCGGGCGAGCAGTACTTC. The whole variable domain, remainder taken from reference TRBV11-2 and TRBJ2-7, is EAGVAQSPRYKIIEKRQSVAFWCNPISGHATLYWYQQILGQGPKLLIQFQNNGVVDDSQLPKDRFSAERLKGVDSTLKIQPAKLEDSAVYLCASSPARSGGAGEQYFGPGTRLTVT.

V usage is TRBV14 and J usage is TRBJ2-5, with D possibly matching TRBD2 (5 bases). The CDR3 runs to 15 residues. Germline V gene data show CDR1 as SGHDN and CDR2 as FVKESK. V lost 1 base to trimming and J lost 5 bases, with 14 bases between them. In DNA, the CDR3 is TGTGCCAGCAGCCAAGGGAAGGTACTAGGGGAGACCCAGTACTTC. As protein: CASSQGKVLGETQYF.

The rearrangement joins TRBV5-1 to TRBJ1-2; D unresolved. Germline lookup yields CDR1 SGHRS and CDR2 YFSETQ. V shed 5 bases and J shed 4 bases, with 15 bases lying between them. CDR3 length: 14 amino acids. CDR3 region: CASRQREGVYGYTF. The DNA of the CDR3 is TGCGCCAGCAGACAGCGTGAGGGTGTCTATGGCTACACCTTC.

The sample holds one count of this clone. This rearrangement joins TRBV5-1 to TRBJ2-2; 7 positions match TRBD1. This CDR3 comprises 19 residues. V gave up 0 bases and J gave up 6 bases; unmatched junction bases: 17. Germline V gives CDR1 SGHRS, CDR2 YFSETQ. Here the CDR3 DNA reads TGCGCCAGCAGCTTGGCCAATCACCCTAGGTTACAGGGGTCCGGGGAGCTGTTTTTT. Protein product: CASSLANHPRLQGSGELFF.

This chain uses TRBV4-2 with TRBJ2-3; 10 nucleotides match TRBD2. CDR1 and CDR2 (germline): LGHNA, YNFKEQ. V lost 1 base to trimming and J lost 2 bases; unmatched junction nucleotides: 12. This CDR3 is built from 19 residues. The CDR3 DNA follows: TGTGCCAGCAGCCAAGGTGCTAGCGGGGGCCGACCTGCCACAGATACGCAGTATTTT. Translating it yields CASSQGASGGRPATDTQYF.

V is TRBV25-1 and J is TRBJ1-4, with D possibly matching TRBD1 (5 bases). CDR3 size: 14 residues. V shed 6 bases and J shed 5 bases, with 13 bases lying between them. Germline lookup yields CDR1 MGHDK and CDR2 SYGVNS. CDR3 loop: CASRGGEKNEKLFF. CDR3 DNA: TGTGCCAGCAGGGGGGGGGAGAAGAATGAAAAACTGTTTTTT. The variable domain in full, completed from reference TRBV25-1 and TRBJ1-4, reads EADIYQTPRYLVIGTGKKITLECSQTMGHDKMYWYQQDPGMELHLIHYSYGVNSTEKGDLSSESTVSRIRTEHFPLTLESARPSHTSQYLCASRGGEKNEKLFFGSGTQLSVL.

In regard to this clone: The junction does not match germline at one end; this may be a read error. The chain links TRBV19 to TRBJ1-1, with D possibly TRBD1 on 6 matching bases. The CDR3 is 13 residues long. CDR1 is LNHDA and CDR2 is SQIVND in the germline V gene (reference sequence). In DNA form, the CDR3 reads TGTGCCAGTAGTCCCGAGGGTAGGGGGAGGGTGATCTTT. Its translation is CASSPEGRGRVIF.

The chain joins TRBV4-1 to TRBJ1-1; 9 bases map to TRBD1. The CDR3 length is 15 residues. The V gene end was trimmed by 4 bases and the J gene end by 1 base; junction bases not matched to a gene: 4. Germline CDR1 is MGHRA and CDR2 is YSYEKL. The CDR3 coding sequence is TGCGCCAGCAGCCTAACAGGGGGCTCGAACACTGAAGCTTTCTTT. It encodes CASSLTGGSNTEAFF.

V usage is TRBV24-1 and J usage is TRBJ1-1, with 9 bases identical to TRBD1. The CDR3 has 15 residues. Looked up from germline, CDR1 is KGHDR and CDR2 is SFDVKD. Trimming at V came to 5 bases and at J to 5 bases, leaving 8 bases not matched to a gene. The CDR3 is CATSATQGAVTEAFF. The CDR3 DNA sequence: TGTGCCACCAGTGCCACACAGGGGGCGGTTACTGAAGCTTTCTTT.

The chain carries TRBV3-1 (or the pseudogene TRBV3-2) and TRBJ2-5, with 10 positions matching TRBD2. The CDR3 runs 18 residues. V lost 0 bases and J lost 5; bases outside the gene matches: 12. CDR1 and CDR2 from the germline V gene are LGHDT and YNNKEL (reference sequence). This CDR3 reads CASSQDPRASGGVETQYF. The DNA of the CDR3 is TGTGCCAGCAGCCAAGATCCCCGTGCTAGCGGGGGAGTGGAGACCCAGTACTTC.

The V call is TRBV5-1, the J call TRBJ1-1; D is possibly TRBD1 (6 bases). CDR3 length equals 13 residues. Trimming stripped 3 bases from V and 3 bases from J, with 9 bases between. CDR1 and CDR2 from the germline V gene are SGHRS and YFSETQ. The CDR3 DNA is TGCGCCAGCAGCTCGGACAGCCACACTGAAGCTTTCTTT. Its translation: CASSSDSHTEAFF.

CDR3 sequence (DNA): TGTGCCAGCAGTGGACCGGGACAGGTAAATGAGCAGTTCTTC. It is translated as CASSGPGQVNEQFF. This chain joins TRBV2 and TRBJ2-1, with TRBD1 matching 8 bases. Per germline, CDR1 SNHLY and CDR2 FYNNEI. J lost 7 bases, V lost 4 bases, and 6 bases had no gene match. The CDR3 is 14 amino acids.